This T cell receptor beta chain was profiled in a study of neurological immune-mediated disorders. This clonotype was counted many times. Its antigen is as yet unknown. The CDR3 has 16 residues. Between the trimmed V and J ends, which lost 5 bases and 0 bases, there was a span of 17 bases. Germline loops: CDR1 MNHNY, CDR2 SVGAGI (reference sequence). Whole-study findings and limits: Because no CDR3 amino acid sequences were shared across subjects by expanded clones, private repertoires were suggested in all groups.

Each TCR transcript was tagged with a 10-nucleotide random UMI during 5'RACE. TCRdb itself ran the 5' RACE reads through MiXCR, one entry per CDR3 protein. The sample consists of roughly 75,000 distinct CDR3 sequences, 2% to 3% of them appearing once. Sequenced material: PBMCs. The chain has TRBV6-6 and TRBJ2-7; possibly TRBD1 for D (6 bases). This receptor was taken from a woman under 40 with multiple sclerosis. CDR3 residues: CASSKELGTRSYEQYF. The CDR3, as DNA: TGTGCCAGCAGTAAAGAGCTCGGGACACGCTCCTACGAGCAGTACTTC.